The T cell receptor beta chain under discussion was sequenced for a study of cytomegalovirus exposure and HLA in healthy donors. Study overall: The approximately 670 first-cohort repertoires and the approximately 110 validation repertoires shared the same platform, a later analysis reported. Study-wide results and caveats: The authors enumerated around 150 TCR beta chains as linked to cytomegalovirus. The classifier, whose performance was assessed in both the original and validation cohorts, reportedly diagnosed cytomegalovirus status with high specificity and sensitivity. According to a later analysis, TCR clusters from the first cohort tended to co-occur in the roughly 110 validation repertoires.

The CDR3 is 14 amino acids. Losses at the gene ends were 3 bases for V and 2 bases for J; bases not matched to a gene: 3. CDR1 is SGHRS, CDR2 YFSETQ, per germline. The table came from immunoSEQ multiplex PCR; TCRdb's copy has only in-frame clones and leaves some out. Here the sample spans about 240,000 clones, around 88% being singletons. As to this clone: Its cognate antigen is unknown.

The J gene is TRBJ2-7, the V gene TRBV5-1; 9 bases align to TRBD2. The clonotype was recovered from a woman aged 25 to 39 in good health and CMV-seropositive. The sample consisted of PBMCs. Written as DNA, the CDR3 is TGCGCCAGCAGCTCGACTAGCGGCCCCTACGAGCAGTACTTC. Its translation: CASSSTSGPYEQYF.